This record covers a single T cell receptor beta chain. Each participant's cohort was designated according to participant-reported clinical history. Per the germline V gene, CDR1 is GTSNPN and CDR2 is SVGIG (reference sequence). The CDR3 spans 15 residues. V was shortened by 4 bases and J by 0 bases, with 14 bases between the two germline ends. Original analysis: Counts of nucleated cells, estimated from reference gene primer amplification, were obtained. Profiled with immunoSEQ multiplex PCR; TCRdb holds only in-frame clones, not every one. The V and J calls and clone size are taken from that table; D and trimming were inferred from the DNA. The data contain about 330,000 clones, 80% to 95% of them singletons. The sample is drawn from a study of blood T cell repertoires in COVID-19. As for the study in general: The analysed material was cDNA or gDNA that came from T cells, B-cell-depleted T cells, or PBMCs.

The sample taken for sequencing was PBMCs or T cells enriched from blood (not recorded which). The sequence came from a woman in her 30s who had recovered from COVID-19. The chain uses TRBV30 and TRBJ2-3; tentatively, D is TRBD2 (5 bases). CDR3 protein: CAWMVGGSSTDTQYF. The CDR3 region has the DNA TGTGCCTGGATGGTTGGCGGGTCTAGCACAGATACGCAGTATTTT.